A single sample is the source of the 10 T cell receptor beta chains below, sequenced in a study of monozygotic twins with inflammatory bowel disease. TCRdb reprocessed the 5' RACE reads and keeps a single row for each CDR3 protein, giving no DNA. The specimen's table records fewer than 450,000 distinct CDR3 sequences. The sample was blood. These TCRs come from a human donor with ulcerative colitis or Crohn's disease, or a healthy co-twin of an affected twin (not recorded which).

This sequence joins TRBV16 and TRBJ1-6; the TRBD1 assignment by TCRdb is unverifiable without DNA. CDR1 is KGHSY and CDR2 is FQNENV in the germline V gene. This CDR3 spans 13 amino acids. CDR3 loop: CASSQGTNSPLHF. Full variable domain (remainder filled in from reference TRBV16 and TRBJ1-6): GEEVAQTPKHLVRGEGQKAKLYCAPIKGHSYVFWYQQVLKNEFKFLISFQNENVFDETGMPKERFSAKCLPNSPCSLEIQATKLEDSAVYFCASSQGTNSPLHFGNGTRLTVT.

CDR3 region: CSATGLDPPDTQYF. The V gene is TRBV20-1, the J gene TRBJ2-3; TCRdb gives TRBD2 as the D gene, but with no DNA this cannot be confirmed. CDR1 and CDR2 (germline): DFQATT, SNEGSKA (reference sequence). There are 14 residues in the CDR3.

This chain links TRBV4-3 with TRBJ1-2. Germline assignment: CDR1 LGHNA and CDR2 YSLEER. This CDR3 is built from 12 residues. This CDR3 is CASSRGVYGYTF.

Here the CDR3 reads CASSYPGQPNSYEQYF. This rearrangement joins TRBV6-2 or TRBV6-3 to TRBJ2-7; TCRdb names TRBD1, which stays unverified in the absence of DNA. The CDR3 extends over 16 amino acids. CDR1 and CDR2 (germline): MNHEY, SVGEGT.

The chain is built from TRBV5-1 and TRBJ2-3; TCRdb reports TRBD1, a call that lacks DNA to check it against. The germline gives CDR1 SGHRS, CDR2 YFSETQ. The CDR3 spans 15 residues. CDR3 amino acids: CASSFVTGSTDTQYF.

The genes are TRBV11-2 and TRBJ2-2. CDR1 and CDR2 (germline): SGHAT, FQNNGV. CDR3 length equals 14 residues. The CDR3 region is CASSLARYTGELFF.

V is TRBV10-3 and J is TRBJ2-7. Germline V CDR1 and CDR2: ENHRY, SYGVKD. This CDR3 is 12 amino acids long. The CDR3 spells CAIRDSSYEQYF.

The chain joins TRBV20-1 to TRBJ2-3; TCRdb's D gene call, TRBD1, goes unchecked for lack of DNA. Germline assignment: CDR1 DFQATT and CDR2 SNEGSKA (reference sequence). The CDR3 runs 12 residues. This CDR3 reads CSARTGTDTQYF.

V is TRBV12-3 or TRBV12-4 and J is TRBJ1-5; TCRdb's D call, TRBD1, is unchecked because there is no DNA. The CDR3 consists of 17 residues. This CDR3 reads CASTRGDITYSNQPQHF.

The chain uses TRBV7-6 and TRBJ1-1; the D call of TRBD1 rests on TCRdb alone, since no DNA is present to check it. Per the germline V gene, CDR1 is SGHVS and CDR2 is FNYEAQ. CDR3 length equals 14 residues. The CDR3 sequence: CASSTGGANTEAFF. The entire variable domain, with the rest obtained from reference TRBV7-6 and TRBJ1-1, is as follows: GAGVSQSPRYKVTKRGQDVALRCDPISGHVSLYWYRQALGQGPEFLTYFNYEAQQDKSGLPNDRFSAERPEGSISTLTIQRTEQRDSAMYRCASSTGGANTEAFFGQGTRLTVV.